The entry below gives a single T cell receptor (beta chain) sequence along with its context. Its antigen remains unidentified. The source of the sample is a study of cytomegalovirus exposure and HLA in healthy donors. Across the whole study: Out of fewer than 400 genotyped donors, roughly 80% belonged to the Caucasian-associated ancestry cluster. Points from the study as a whole: A later analysis appeared to link common viral pathogens to several of the most significant clusters. Upon later analysis, TCR association rates were observed to vary by HLA locus, being highest for DRB1 and lowest for HLA-C.

Per the germline V gene, CDR1 is LGHNA and CDR2 is YSLEER. The CDR3 consists of 16 residues. V lost 0 bases and J lost 6, with 17 bases in between. PCR involved 60 Vbeta and 13 Jbeta primers. Sequencing used immunoSEQ multiplex PCR; TCRdb keeps in-frame clones, though not all of them. The table shows some 120,000 clones, with over 70% occurring only once. The rearrangement joins TRBV4-3 to TRBJ1-1; no reliable D call. The TCR originated in a woman younger than 30 in good health and CMV-seronegative. Sequences were obtained from PBMCs. The CDR3 DNA reads TGCGCCAGCAGCCAAGATCGCGGCAACTCGAGGGCTGAAGCTTTCTTT. It specifies CASSQDRGNSRAEAFF.